This record concerns one T cell receptor beta chain sequence. What it binds is unknown. With 60 Vbeta and 13 Jbeta primers, the PCR was carried out. Clones were sequenced by immunoSEQ multiplex PCR, and TCRdb holds only the in-frame ones, with some missing. Of some 250,000 clones in the sample, roughly 82% were seen once. As for the donors, each was a healthy bone marrow donor. The data were obtained in a study of cytomegalovirus exposure and HLA in healthy donors. Findings of the study overall: Cytomegalovirus-associated TCR beta chains were listed, numbering more than 150. At a 0.05 false discovery rate, a later analysis found 16,951 TCR beta sequences to be associated with HLA alleles.

Germline V gene data show CDR1 as MNHEY and CDR2 as SVGAGI. The CDR3 runs 11 residues. The V end lost 10 bases, the J end lost 8 bases, and 12 bases lay between the germline ends. This TCR was recovered from a woman aged 40 to 49 in good health and CMV-seropositive. The genes are TRBV6-5 and TRBJ1-5; TRBD1 might be the D (6 bases). The sample taken for sequencing was PBMCs. The chain's CDR3 is CATGQGKPQHF. The DNA of the CDR3 is TGTGCCACAGGTCAGGGGAAGCCCCAGCATTTT.